The 8 T cell receptor beta chains below were found in one sample sequenced in a study of regulatory T cells in long-lasting Graves disease. As to time point: persistent/refractory GD, antithyroid drugs over 5 years with positive TRAb. Preparation of the TCR library used RNA extracted from PBMCs. To make TCR beta libraries, researchers used iRepertoire HTBI primers and Arm-PCR of CDR3 regions. In TCRdb, the multiplex PCR reads were re-called with MiXCR into one record per CDR3 protein. In the table there are about 290,000 distinct CDR3 sequences, 20% to 25% of which are singletons. Material: peripheral blood mononuclear cells (PBMCs), obtained when the disease was refractory, from a patient treated with antithyroid drugs. These receptors were obtained from a female donor with Graves disease.

This rearrangement joins TRBV5-1 to TRBJ2-2, with 8 nucleotides matching TRBD1. CDR1 and CDR2 (germline): SGHRS, YFSETQ. This CDR3 region has 15 residues. The J segment lost 7 bases and the V segment lost 3 bases, leaving 8 bases of the junction unmatched. The CDR3 nucleotides are TGCGCCAGCAGCTCTGGACGCGGGACAGGCGGGGAGCTGTTTTTT. Translating gives CASSSGRGTGGELFF.

For this clonotype: At one boundary the junction diverges from the germline segment, which might be a read error. The chain joins TRBV7-9 to TRBJ2-7, with D perhaps being TRBD1 or TRBD2 (6 bases each). Germline CDR1 SEHNR, CDR2 FQNEAQ (reference sequence). This CDR3 is built from 14 residues. DNA for the CDR3: TGTACCAGCAGCGAACTTATCGGGGGCGGCGAGCAGTACTTC. Protein sequence: CTSSELIGGGEQYF.

This clonotype occurred many times. The genes are TRBV20-1 and TRBJ2-7; TRBD2 might be the D (5 bases). V dropped 3 bases and J dropped 1 base, with 10 bases sitting between them. This CDR3 comprises 13 residues. Germline loops: CDR1 DFQATT, CDR2 SNEGSKA (reference sequence). The CDR3 DNA reads as TGCAGTGCTAGTATTCCGGGGTCCTACGAGCAGTACTTC. Residues: CSASIPGSYEQYF.

V and J are TRBV20-1 and TRBJ2-7; 11 nucleotides line up with TRBD2. Per the germline V gene, CDR1 is DFQATT and CDR2 is SNEGSKA (reference sequence). The CDR3 runs to 17 residues. The V segment lost 4 bases and the J segment 0 bases; nucleotides outside the gene matches: 11. The CDR3 DNA is TGCAGTGCTACTCGCCCATGGACTAGCGGGCACTCCTACGAGCAGTACTTC. This encodes CSATRPWTSGHSYEQYF.

The CDR3: CASSLRLAGEGEQFF. DNA of the CDR3: TGTGCCAGCAGCTTGCGACTAGCGGGAGAGGGTGAGCAGTTCTTC. This chain connects TRBV7-2 to TRBJ2-1; 12 positions match TRBD2. The V gene's germline CDR1 is SGHTA and CDR2 FQGNSA. This CDR3 has 15 amino acids. V lost 3 bases and J lost 9; bases outside the gene matches: 6.

This clonotype was counted ten times or more. The J gene is TRBJ1-1, the V gene TRBV9; TRBD1 is a possible D gene (6 bases). The germline CDR1 and CDR2 sequences are SGDLS and YYNGEE. V was shortened by 4 bases and J by 5 bases, with 18 bases between the two germline ends. This CDR3 is built from 15 residues. The CDR3 DNA reads TGTGCCAGCAGCCCCCGGGACATTTCCCATACTGAAGCTTTCTTT. Residues: CASSPRDISHTEAFF.

The rearrangement uses TRBV7-9 and TRBJ2-1, with D perhaps being TRBD1 or TRBD2 (5 bases each). Germline V gene sequence: CDR1 SEHNR, CDR2 FQNEAQ (reference sequence). V dropped 2 bases and J dropped 10 bases, with 15 bases sitting between them. The CDR3 consists of 14 residues. The CDR3 loop is CASSLLGEGVEQFF. The CDR3 DNA reads TGTGCCAGCAGCTTACTGGGGGAAGGGGTCGAGCAGTTCTTC.

J is TRBJ1-1 and V is TRBV20-1; the D gene is possibly TRBD1 (5 bases). This CDR3 comprises 14 residues. Germline V gene data show CDR1 as DFQATT and CDR2 as SNEGSKA (reference sequence). Trimming took 0 bases from V and 5 from J, leaving 13 bases between them. CDR3 coding DNA: TGCAGTGCTAGAGATCTTGAGTGGGGGACTGAAGCTTTCTTT. It encodes CSARDLEWGTEAFF.